This T cell receptor beta chain was recovered during a study of T-cell reconstitution after alpha-beta-depleted transplantation in children. Unique molecular identifiers tagged the TCRbeta library. TCRdb recomputed calls from the PCR reads with MiXCR, one row per CDR3 protein. The sample lists some 300,000 distinct CDR3 sequences; 10% were seen once. This clonotype was observed many times. Germline V CDR1 and CDR2: SGHRS, YFSETQ. The CDR3 runs to 13 residues. J gave up 6 bases and V 0 bases, and 2 bases lay outside the gene matches. This sequence originates from a boy under three years old with acute myeloid leukemia, due to receive a stem cell transplant. This chain uses TRBV5-1 with TRBJ1-1; the match to TRBD1 covers 7 bases. Sequencing was performed on PBMCs, taken before TCRalphabeta/CD19-depleted stem cell transplant. CDR3 loop: CASSLAGGAEAFF. The CDR3 DNA is TGCGCCAGCAGCTTGGCAGGGGGTGCTGAAGCTTTCTTT.